This is a list of T cell receptor beta chains from one sample in a study of PD-L1 blockade in urothelial cancer. This table comes from immunoSEQ multiplex PCR, and its TCRdb copy is limited to in-frame clones, with some not included. The sample lists tens of thousands of clones, approximately 90% occurring once. The source material was PBMCs, sampled around atezolizumab (anti-PD-L1) treatment. These TCRs come from a man aged 60 to 75 with urothelial cancer. Both conserved end residues are part of each CDR3. The D gene is left open where the match is weak. A row's size may be missing; if present it is once, few, many or a size class.

TRBV6-6	-	TRBJ1-6	-	CASRAGRDNSPLHF	TGTGCCAGCAGGGCAGGGAGGGACAATTCACCCCTCCACTTT
TRBV5-1	TRBD1	TRBJ2-7	once	CASSLGDSINEQYF	TGCGCCAGCAGCTTGGGGGACAGTATTAACGAGCAGTACTTC
TRBV4-2	TRBD2	TRBJ2-1	-	CASSQDEASGRVNEQFF	TGTGCCAGCAGCCAAGATGAGGCTAGCGGGAGGGTTAATGAGCAGTTCTTC
TRBV7-2	TRBD2	TRBJ2-7	-	CASSLSFGGGYEQYF	TGTGCCAGCAGCTTAAGTTTCGGGGGGGGCTACGAGCAGTACTTC
TRBV11-1	-	TRBJ2-7	once	CASSLGNSYEQYF	TGTGCCAGCAGCTTAGGGAACAGCTACGAGCAGTACTTC
TRBV5-6	-	TRBJ2-7	-	CASGLGSYEQYF	TGTGCCAGCGGACTTGGCTCCTACGAGCAGTACTTC
TRBV4-1	-	TRBJ1-2	-	CASSQVQGQNYGYTF	TGCGCCAGCAGCCAAGTTCAGGGGCAAAACTATGGCTACACCTTC
TRBV30	TRBD1	TRBJ1-2	once	CAWSVPGGSWSF	TGTGCCTGGAGTGTACCAGGGGGCAGCTGGTCCTTC
TRBV14	-	TRBJ1-1	once	CASSQVRRTEAFF	TGTGCCAGCAGCCAAGTTAGGAGGACTGAAGCTTTCTTT
TRBV10-3	TRBD2	TRBJ2-1	-	CAISENPGTTNEQFF	TGTGCCATCAGTGAGAATCCCGGGACTACCAATGAGCAGTTCTTC
TRBV15	-	TRBJ1-4	-	CATSRDRRGTNEKLFF	TGTGCCACCAGCAGAGATCGGCGGGGAACTAATGAAAAACTGTTTTTT
TRBV6-5	-	TRBJ1-5	few	CASSPRFVSNQPQHF	TGTGCCAGCAGTCCCCGGTTTGTTAGCAATCAGCCCCAGCATTTT
TRBV5-1	-	TRBJ2-3	-	CASSLNRVETDTQYF	TGCGCCAGCAGCTTAAACAGGGTAGAGACAGATACGCAGTATTTT
TRBV20-1	-	TRBJ1-1	-	CSARDQEVAFF	TGCAGTGCTAGAGATCAGGAGGTGGCTTTCTTT
TRBV5-4	TRBD1	TRBJ2-7	-	CASSPVTGGVIYEQYF	TGTGCCAGCAGCCCCGTGACAGGGGGAGTTATCTACGAGCAGTACTTC
TRBV7-2	-	TRBJ2-1	-	CASSHGTEQFF	TGTGCCAGCAGCCATGGGACAGAGCAGTTCTTC
TRBV27	-	TRBJ1-4	-	CASSSGMEEKLFF	TGTGCCAGCAGTTCAGGGATGGAAGAAAAACTGTTTTTT
TRBV2	-	TRBJ2-2	-	CASKGQGNTGELFF	TGTGCCAGCAAGGGGCAGGGTAACACCGGGGAGCTGTTTTTT
TRBV30	TRBD2	TRBJ2-1	-	CAWSVRGGSGGINEQFF	TGTGCCTGGAGTGTACGAGGAGGTAGCGGGGGGATAAATGAGCAGTTCTTC
TRBV4-1	-	TRBJ1-1	-	CASSQAPGNTEAFF	TGCGCCAGCAGCCAAGCCCCCGGGAACACTGAAGCTTTCTTT
TRBV5-4	-	TRBJ1-1	-	CASSLDRLNTEAFF	TGTGCCAGCAGCTTAGACAGGTTGAACACTGAAGCTTTCTTT
TRBV5-5	TRBD2	TRBJ2-7	-	CASSLAGGTAYEQYF	TGTGCCAGCAGCTTGGCGGGGGGGACCGCCTACGAGCAGTACTTC
TRBV29-1	-	TRBJ2-7	-	CSVIAGWWYF	TGCAGCGTCATTGCGGGTTGGTGGTACTTC
TRBV5-1	-	TRBJ2-2	-	CASSLGHGPNTGELFF	TGCGCCAGCAGCTTGGGTCACGGTCCTAACACCGGGGAGCTGTTTTTT
TRBV10-3	-	TRBJ2-5	-	CAISDSAGSAKETQYF	TGTGCCATCAGTGATAGTGCAGGGTCGGCGAAAGAGACCCAGTACTTC
TRBV6-5	TRBD2	TRBJ2-1	-	CASIRREGLSEQFF	TGTGCCAGCATACGGCGGGAGGGCCTAAGTGAGCAGTTCTTC
TRBV10-3	TRBD1	TRBJ2-7	-	CAISGGQGNYEQYF	TGTGCCATCAGTGGTGGACAGGGGAACTACGAGCAGTACTTC
TRBV2	TRBD1	TRBJ2-2	few	CASSVQGAQGTGELFF	TGTGCCAGCAGCGTACAGGGGGCGCAGGGCACCGGGGAGCTGTTTTTT
TRBV19	-	TRBJ2-5	-	CASSKSFLGARGETQYF	TGTGCCAGTAGTAAATCATTCCTGGGGGCGCGTGGAGAGACCCAGTACTTC
TRBV7-9	-	TRBJ2-1	-	CASSFGLVYNEQFF	TGTGCCAGCAGCTTCGGTCTAGTCTACAATGAGCAGTTCTTC
TRBV5-1	TRBD1	TRBJ2-5	-	CASSGTSTGDGETQYF	TGCGCCAGCAGCGGAACGTCGACAGGGGATGGGGAGACCCAGTACTTC
TRBV27	-	TRBJ2-6	-	CASRLMGVTGANVLTF	TGTGCCAGCAGATTAATGGGAGTGACTGGGGCCAACGTCCTGACTTTC
TRBV29-1	TRBD1	TRBJ1-2	-	CSVRDRANYGYTF	TGCAGCGTTAGGGACAGGGCTAACTATGGCTACACCTTC
TRBV12-2	-	TRBJ2-7	-	CASRGRTSGSLAGSYEQYF	TGTGCAAGTCGCGGAAGGACTAGCGGGAGTTTGGCGGGGTCCTACGAGCAGTACTTC
TRBV5-3	-	TRBJ2-7	-	CARLGGRVLFYEQYF	TGTGCCAGATTGGGGGGGCGCGTATTATTCTACGAGCAGTACTTC
TRBV4-1	TRBD1	TRBJ2-7	-	CASSLQDRGRFEQYF	TGCGCCAGCAGCTTGCAGGACAGGGGGCGTTTCGAGCAGTACTTC
TRBV2	TRBD1	TRBJ2-2	-	CASSEAGTGGTGELFF	TGTGCCAGCAGTGAAGCGGGGACAGGGGGCACCGGGGAGCTGTTTTTT
TRBV28	TRBD1	TRBJ2-7	-	CASSSPSGTGGYEQYF	TGTGCCAGCAGTTCCCCCTCCGGGACAGGGGGCTACGAGCAGTACTTC
TRBV6-5	TRBD1	TRBJ1-1	-	CASSSTGENTEAFF	TGTGCCAGCAGTTCGACAGGGGAGAACACTGAAGCTTTCTTT
TRBV5-5	-	TRBJ2-3	-	CASSLVSGGTDTQYF	TGTGCCAGCAGCTTGGTTTCCGGGGGTACAGATACGCAGTATTTT
TRBV28	-	TRBJ2-3	-	CASSLGGAGTDTQYF	TGTGCCAGCAGTTTGGGGGGGGCTGGAACAGATACGCAGTATTTT
TRBV10-1	TRBD2	TRBJ2-3	-	CASSTSGGNTDTQYF	TGCGCCAGCAGTACTAGCGGGGGGAACACAGATACGCAGTATTTT
TRBV9	TRBD2	TRBJ2-7	-	CASSVDGGRLHEQYF	TGTGCCAGCAGCGTAGACGGCGGGAGGCTCCACGAGCAGTACTTC
TRBV6-4	TRBD2	TRBJ2-1	-	CASSLFSGSSYNEQFF	TGTGCCAGCAGTTTATTTAGCGGGAGTTCCTACAATGAGCAGTTCTTC
TRBV7-3	TRBD2	TRBJ2-3	-	CASSLNARGGTDTQYF	TGTGCCAGCAGCTTAAACGCGCGGGGGGGTACAGATACGCAGTATTTT
TRBV7-2	-	TRBJ2-2	-	CASSLVSTGELFF	TGTGCCAGCAGCTTAGTCTCCACCGGGGAGCTGTTTTTT
TRBV10-1	-	TRBJ1-5	once	CASSRAGEIQPQHF	TGCGCCAGCAGCCGCGCTGGAGAAATTCAGCCCCAGCATTTT
TRBV21-1	-	TRBJ2-1	-	CASSKDPGTASYNEQFF	TGTGCCAGCAGCAAAGACCCAGGGACAGCCTCCTACAATGAGCAGTTCTTC
TRBV30	-	TRBJ2-1	-	CAWSRSSGLYNEQFF	TGTGCCTGGAGTCGGTCGAGCGGACTTTACAATGAGCAGTTCTTC
TRBV5-1	-	TRBJ2-7	-	CASSNQGTHEQYF	TGCGCCAGCAGTAACCAGGGGACCCACGAGCAGTACTTC